Listed here is a single T cell receptor (beta chain). As yet, its antigen is unknown. Assay used: immunoSEQ multiplex PCR; TCRdb lists only in-frame clones, some missing. Of 150,000 or so clones in the sample, more than 85% were seen once. The data belong to a study of T cell responses to AZD1222 COVID-19 vaccine. Germline V CDR1 and CDR2: SGDLS, YYNGEE. The V end was cut by 2 bases, the J end by 8 bases, with 17 bases between. The CDR3 covers 15 residues. General study points: With dominance at 160-218 and 743-854, vaccine-associated CD4 TCRs spanned spike. Without day 14 samples, only post-peak T cell repertoires were studied.

The chain couples TRBV9 to TRBJ2-1, with D perhaps matching TRBD1 (7 bases). Sequenced material: peripheral blood, taken 28 days after the second AZD1222 dose. This TCR came from an adult who received the AZD1222 COVID-19 vaccine. The CDR3 spells CASSVEGAAWDEQFF. CDR3 nucleotides: TGTGCCAGCAGCGTGGAGGGGGCAGCTTGGGATGAGCAGTTCTTC.